This TCR beta chain was recovered during a study of blood T cell repertoires in COVID-19. Overall study: Collection of acute and convalescent COVID-19 samples took place in the United States, Italy and Spain. Sources were T cells, B-cell-depleted T cells, or PBMCs; the material itself was cDNA or gDNA.

Per the original data handling: Reference gene primer amplification in the assay estimated nucleated cell counts. TCRdb keeps only in-frame clones here, not all; method: immunoSEQ multiplex PCR. V and J calls and clone size follow that table, whereas D and trimming were derived from the DNA. The table shows approximately 81,000 clones, with around nine tenths occurring only once. The receptor was derived from a man aged 65-85 years with active or convalescent COVID-19. Sequenced input: peripheral blood.

The DNA for the CDR3 is TGTGCCTGGCACGACAATAGCAATCAGCCCCAGCATTTT. Its protein product is CAWHDNSNQPQHF. The chain has TRBV30 and TRBJ1-5; no clear D. The CDR3 consists of 13 residues. From germline, CDR1 is GTSNPN and CDR2 SVGIG (reference sequence). Between the trimmed V and J ends, which lost 5 bases and 0 bases, there was a span of 8 bases.